One sample yielded the 23 T cell receptor beta chains listed below, sequenced in a study of blood T cell repertoires in COVID-19. The repertoire was sequenced with immunoSEQ multiplex PCR; TCRdb's copy has only in-frame clones and lacks some. The sample carries 150,000 to 200,000 clones, just under 85% recorded once. The sample taken for sequencing was peripheral blood. The receptors were sampled from an elderly woman with COVID-19, enrolled during active disease.

This clone came up a few times. The rearrangement joins TRBV18 to TRBJ2-6, with 14 bases that match TRBD2. CDR1 and CDR2 from the germline V gene are KGHSH and LQKENI. The CDR3 runs to 18 residues. The junction had 2 bases not matched to a gene; V was cut back by 3 bases and J by 1 base. The CDR3 protein is CASSPGLAGVSGANVLTF. In DNA, the CDR3 is TGTGCCAGCTCACCGGGACTAGCGGGAGTATCTGGGGCCAACGTCCTGACTTTC.

The chain has TRBV19 and TRBJ1-5, with D perhaps matching TRBD1 (6 bases). Per the germline V gene, CDR1 is LNHDA and CDR2 is SQIVND (reference sequence). The CDR3 is 14 residues long. The V end was cut by 8 bases, the J end by 3 bases, with 14 bases between. The CDR3 sequence: CASEGAGVNQPQHF. As DNA, the CDR3 is TGTGCCAGTGAAGGAGCAGGGGTCAATCAGCCCCAGCATTTT.

The gene calls are TRBV5-6 and TRBJ2-5; 9 bases map to TRBD2. V was clipped by 3 bases and J by 2 bases; unmatched bases: 11. In germline, CDR1 is SGHDT, CDR2 YYEEEE. The CDR3 sequence is 17 residues long. The CDR3 DNA is TGTGCCAGCAGCTGGGGGCCCTCCACTAGCGGGCAAGAGACCCAGTACTTC. Its translation is CASSWGPSTSGQETQYF.

The chain has TRBV25-1 and TRBJ2-3; TRBD2 matches at 7 bases. Germline V gives CDR1 MGHDK, CDR2 SYGVNS. The CDR3 is 14 amino acids. Trimming at V came to 6 bases and at J to 3 bases, leaving 6 bases not matched to a gene. CDR3: CASRRGGGTDTQYF. CDR3 DNA: TGTGCCAGCAGACGTGGGGGGGGTACAGATACGCAGTATTTT.

The V call is TRBV6-1, the J call TRBJ2-7; tentative D call: TRBD2 (6 bases). The V end was cut by 1 base, the J end by 0 bases, with 19 bases between. The CDR3 loop spans 18 amino acids. Germline values: CDR1 MNHNS, CDR2 SASEGT. The CDR3 sequence is CASSEVGIAASFSYEQYF. The DNA for the CDR3 is TGTGCCAGCAGTGAAGTCGGGATAGCGGCCTCCTTCTCCTACGAGCAGTACTTC.

The chain combines TRBV6-4 with TRBJ1-2, with 9 bases identical to TRBD1. V shed 4 bases, J shed 1 base, and the junction held 10 bases outside the gene matches. The CDR3 is 17 residues long. The germline gives CDR1 MRHNA, CDR2 SNTAGT. CDR3 region: CASSATGGSLVNYGYTF. CDR3 in DNA: TGTGCCAGCAGTGCCACAGGGGGCAGTTTGGTTAACTATGGCTACACCTTC.

The chain recombines TRBV9 with TRBJ1-4, with D possibly matching TRBD1 (5 bases). The CDR3 runs 14 residues. From germline, CDR1 is SGDLS and CDR2 YYNGEE. Between the trimmed V and J ends, which lost 2 bases and 7 bases, there was a span of 12 bases. The CDR3 here is CASSVPGRGEKLFF. The CDR3 DNA sequence: TGTGCCAGCAGCGTTCCGGGGAGGGGTGAAAAACTGTTTTTT.

The V call is TRBV19, the J call TRBJ1-5; the match to TRBD1 covers 8 bases. V lost 4 bases and J lost 5; bases outside the gene matches: 1. The CDR3 loop spans 13 amino acids. Germline V gene sequence: CDR1 LNHDA, CDR2 SQIVND (reference sequence). The CDR3 bases are TGTGCCAGTAGTAAACAGGGGGATCAGCCCCAGCATTTT. It is translated as CASSKQGDQPQHF.

The CDR3 nucleotides are TGTGCCAGCAGACTTCGCATGAACACTGAAGCTTTCTTT. This translates into CASRLRMNTEAFF. This chain links TRBV28 with TRBJ1-1; D uncertain. Germline V lookup: CDR1 MDHEN, CDR2 SYDVKM. The CDR3 length is 13 residues. V gave up 6 bases and J gave up 0 bases, with 8 bases separating them.

This chain connects TRBV5-5 to TRBJ2-1; 8 bases match TRBD2. The CDR3 sequence is 16 residues long. Trimming removed 2 bases from V and 3 bases from J; junction bases left unmatched: 7. The germline gives CDR1 SGHKS, CDR2 YYEKEE (reference sequence). The CDR3, as DNA: TGTGCCAGCAGCTTAACAGCGGGGGCCGTCTACAATGAGCAGTTCTTC. It translates to CASSLTAGAVYNEQFF.

This rearrangement joins TRBV6-5 to TRBJ2-2; D is perhaps TRBD2 (7 bases). V was shortened by 10 bases and J by 4 bases, with 19 bases between the two germline ends. The CDR3 is 15 residues long. In germline, CDR1 is MNHEY, CDR2 SVGAGI. CDR3 in DNA: TGTGCCACCCGGGGGGCTTCGGGGCCCACCGGGGAGCTGTTTTTT. It translates to CATRGASGPTGELFF.

V usage is TRBV19 and J usage is TRBJ1-6, with D maybe TRBD1 (5 bases). This CDR3 is built from 14 residues. Germline V gene data show CDR1 as LNHDA and CDR2 as SQIVND (reference sequence). Trimming took off 4 bases at V and 8 bases at J, with 12 bases between the two ends. As DNA, the CDR3 is TGTGCCAGTAGTACAACAAAAGGGGATTCACCCCTCCACTTT. It specifies CASSTTKGDSPLHF.

This clone was detected once. The rearrangement uses TRBV10-2 and TRBJ2-2; maybe TRBD2 (6 bases). The CDR3 sequence is 13 residues long. Germline assignment: CDR1 WSHSY and CDR2 SAAADI. V was clipped by 8 bases and J by 7 bases, with 14 bases between them. The CDR3 nucleotides are TGCGCCAGCCGGACTAATCCAGGCGGGGAGCTGTTTTTT. Amino acids: CASRTNPGGELFF.

This clone has just one count. This chain joins TRBV28 and TRBJ1-2; 10 positions match TRBD1. CDR1 and CDR2 (germline): MDHEN, SYDVKM. V was pared by 7 bases and J by 7 bases, with 9 bases of the junction left unmatched. The CDR3 extends over 14 amino acids. CDR3 protein: CASTKTGGFGGYTF. CDR3 in DNA: TGTGCCAGCACTAAGACAGGGGGCTTCGGTGGCTACACCTTC.

This clone came up a few times. The chain couples TRBV9 to TRBJ2-7; 8 bases are shared with TRBD2. V dropped 4 bases and J dropped 4; count of bases not matched to a gene: 10. The CDR3 is 15 amino acids. CDR1 and CDR2 from the germline V gene are SGDLS and YYNGEE. The CDR3 loop is CASSPSSGSGYEQYF. In nucleotides, the CDR3 is TGTGCCAGCAGCCCCTCGAGCGGGAGTGGGTACGAGCAGTACTTC.

J is TRBJ1-2 and V is TRBV7-8; TRBD1 is a possible D gene (5 bases). The germline V gene has CDR1 SGHVS and CDR2 FQNEAQ. The CDR3 length is 14 residues. Deletions cut 3 bases from V and 4 bases from J, with 12 bases between. The CDR3 sequence is CASSFQGPSYGYTF. CDR3 DNA sequence: TGTGCCAGCAGCTTCCAGGGCCCCAGCTATGGCTACACCTTC.

The genes are TRBV29-1 and TRBJ2-7; TRBD2 is a possible D gene (5 bases). The germline gives CDR1 SQVTM, CDR2 ANQGSEA. V was shortened by 4 bases and J by 7 bases, with 11 bases between the two germline ends. The CDR3 loop spans 11 amino acids. The CDR3 nucleotides are TGCAGCGTTGGAGGGTTGGGTGAGCAGTACTTC. It yields the protein CSVGGLGEQYF.

CDR3 nucleotide sequence: TGCGCCAGCAGCCAAGACGTAGGGACAGGGCGATTAAGTGGCTACACCTTC. Its translation is CASSQDVGTGRLSGYTF. V is TRBV4-1 and J is TRBJ1-2; 9 bases agree with TRBD1. The CDR3 length is 17 residues. Germline V gene sequence: CDR1 MGHRA, CDR2 YSYEKL. The V gene end was trimmed by 0 bases and the J gene end by 7 bases; junction bases not matched to a gene: 12.

CDR3 protein: CASSKEAAYEQYF. CDR3 bases: TGTGCCAGCAGCAAAGAGGCGGCCTACGAGCAGTACTTC. V is TRBV21-1 and J is TRBJ2-7; TRBD2 was called by the table and not checked on the DNA. TRBV21-1 is termed a pseudogene. CDR3 length equals 13 residues.

J is TRBJ2-7 and V is TRBV5-6; TRBD2 is a possible D gene (5 bases). Germline assignment: CDR1 SGHDT and CDR2 YYEEEE. Between the trimmed V and J ends, which lost 5 bases and 6 bases, there was a span of 18 bases. The CDR3 has 14 amino acids. CDR3 nucleotides: TGTGCCAGCAGTTTCGGTCTGGAAGGAGGCGAGCAGTACTTC. Amino acid sequence: CASSFGLEGGEQYF.

The count of this clone is one. The chain carries TRBV7-3 and TRBJ2-1, with 12 bases lining up with TRBD2. Germline CDR1 SGHTA, CDR2 FQGTGA. The CDR3 totals 18 residues. The junction had 13 bases not matched to a gene; V was cut back by 5 bases and J by 5 bases. In nucleotides, the CDR3 is TGTGCCAGCAGCCCATTAGGGAGACTAGCGGGGGATCACAATGAGCAGTTCTTC. This codes for CASSPLGRLAGDHNEQFF.

This sequence joins TRBV5-4 and TRBJ1-3, with a weak D call TRBD1 (5 bases). CDR3 length equals 16 residues. Trimming took 2 bases from V and 2 from J, leaving 14 bases between them. The germline gives CDR1 SGHNT, CDR2 YYREEE (reference sequence). CDR3 residues: CASSFGGGKAGNTIYF. In DNA form, the CDR3 reads TGTGCCAGCAGCTTCGGGGGAGGAAAGGCTGGAAACACCATATATTTT.

The J gene is TRBJ1-2, the V gene TRBV10-2; D is perhaps TRBD1 (6 bases). The CDR3 has 17 residues. Germline V CDR1 and CDR2: WSHSY, SAAADI. The V gene lost 5 bases and the J gene lost 6 bases, with 25 bases spanning the gap. CDR3 loop: CASSNTERTIRDNGYTF. The CDR3 nucleotides read TGCGCCAGCAGTAACACTGAGAGGACAATCCGGGACAATGGCTACACCTTC.